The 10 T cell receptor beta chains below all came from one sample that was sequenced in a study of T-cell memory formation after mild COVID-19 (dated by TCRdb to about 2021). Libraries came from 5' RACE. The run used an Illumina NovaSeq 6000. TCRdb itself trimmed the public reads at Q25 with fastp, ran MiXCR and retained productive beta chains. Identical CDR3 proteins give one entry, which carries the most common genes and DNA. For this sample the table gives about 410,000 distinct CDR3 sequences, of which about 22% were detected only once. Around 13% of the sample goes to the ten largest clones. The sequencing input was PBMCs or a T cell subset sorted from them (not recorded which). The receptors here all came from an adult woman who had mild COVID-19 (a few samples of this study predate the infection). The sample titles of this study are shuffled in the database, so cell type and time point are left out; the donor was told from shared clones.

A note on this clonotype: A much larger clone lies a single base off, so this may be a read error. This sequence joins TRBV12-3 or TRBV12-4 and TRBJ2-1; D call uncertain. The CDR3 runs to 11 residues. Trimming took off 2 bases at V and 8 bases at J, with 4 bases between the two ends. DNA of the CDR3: TGTGCCAGCAGTTTATGGGATGAGCAGTTCTTC. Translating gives CASSLWDEQFF.

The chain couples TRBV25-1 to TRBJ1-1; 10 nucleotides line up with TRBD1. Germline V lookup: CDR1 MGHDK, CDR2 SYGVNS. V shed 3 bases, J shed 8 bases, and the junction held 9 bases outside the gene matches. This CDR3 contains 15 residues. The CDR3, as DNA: TGTGCCAGCAGTGATACCCCGGGACAGGGGCCCGAAGCTTTCTTT. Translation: CASSDTPGQGPEAFF. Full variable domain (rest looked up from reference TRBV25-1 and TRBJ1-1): EADIYQTPRYLVIGTGKKITLECSQTMGHDKMYWYQQDPGMELHLIHYSYGVNSTEKGDLSSESTVSRIRTEHFPLTLESARPSHTSQYLCASSDTPGQGPEAFFGQGTRLTVV.

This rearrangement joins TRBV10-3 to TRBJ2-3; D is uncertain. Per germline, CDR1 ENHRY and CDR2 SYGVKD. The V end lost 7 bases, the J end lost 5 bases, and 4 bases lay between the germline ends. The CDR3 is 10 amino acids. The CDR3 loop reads CAIMGDTQYF. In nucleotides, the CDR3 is TGTGCCATCATGGGAGATACGCAGTATTTT.

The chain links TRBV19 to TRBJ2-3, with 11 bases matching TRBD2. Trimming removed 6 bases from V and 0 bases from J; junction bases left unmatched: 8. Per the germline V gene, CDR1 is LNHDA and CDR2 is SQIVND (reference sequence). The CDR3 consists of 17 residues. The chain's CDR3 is CASSPGLAVTSTDTQYF. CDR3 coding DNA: TGTGCCAGTAGCCCGGGACTAGCGGTAACTAGCACAGATACGCAGTATTTT.

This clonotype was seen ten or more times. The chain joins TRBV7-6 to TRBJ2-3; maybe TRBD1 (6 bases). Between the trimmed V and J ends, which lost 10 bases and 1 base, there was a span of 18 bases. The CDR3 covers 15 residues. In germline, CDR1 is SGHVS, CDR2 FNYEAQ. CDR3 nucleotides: TGTGCCACCACACCGACCAGGGGCCGCACAGATACGCAGTATTTT. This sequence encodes CATTPTRGRTDTQYF.

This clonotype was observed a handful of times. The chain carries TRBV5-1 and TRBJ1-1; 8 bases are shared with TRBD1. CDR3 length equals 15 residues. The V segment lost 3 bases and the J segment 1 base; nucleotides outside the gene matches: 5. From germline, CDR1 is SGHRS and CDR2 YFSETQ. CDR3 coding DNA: TGCGCCAGCAGCTCGTGGACAGGGCCGAACACTGAAGCTTTCTTT. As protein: CASSSWTGPNTEAFF.

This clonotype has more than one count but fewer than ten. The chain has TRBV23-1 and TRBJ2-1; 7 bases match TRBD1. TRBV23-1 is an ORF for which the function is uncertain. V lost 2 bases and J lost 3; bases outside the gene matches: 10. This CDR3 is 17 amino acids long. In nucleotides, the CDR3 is TGCGCCAGCAGTCAACTACCTCCGGGACAGTACTACAATGAGCAGTTCTTC. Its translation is CASSQLPPGQYYNEQFF.

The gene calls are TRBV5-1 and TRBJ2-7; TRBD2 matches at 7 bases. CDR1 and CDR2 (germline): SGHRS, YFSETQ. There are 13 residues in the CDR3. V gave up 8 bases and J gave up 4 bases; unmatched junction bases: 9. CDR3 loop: CASRGGAAYEQYF. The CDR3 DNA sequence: TGCGCCAGTCGCGGGGGAGCCGCTTACGAGCAGTACTTC.

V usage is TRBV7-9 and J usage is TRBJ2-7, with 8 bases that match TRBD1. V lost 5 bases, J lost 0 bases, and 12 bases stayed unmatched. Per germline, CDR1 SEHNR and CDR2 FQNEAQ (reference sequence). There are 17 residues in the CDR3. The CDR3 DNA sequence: TGTGCCAGCAGCCACTCATATGTGACAGGGGCCTCCTACGAGCAGTACTTC. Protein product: CASSHSYVTGASYEQYF.

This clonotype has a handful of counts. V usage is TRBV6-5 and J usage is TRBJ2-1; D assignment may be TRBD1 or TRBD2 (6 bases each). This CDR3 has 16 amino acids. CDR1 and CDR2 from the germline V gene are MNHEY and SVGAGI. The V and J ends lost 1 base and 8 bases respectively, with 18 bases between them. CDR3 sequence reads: CASSYLGRGRNHEQFF. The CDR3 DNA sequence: TGTGCCAGCAGTTACTTGGGTAGGGGGAGGAATCATGAGCAGTTCTTC.